The TCR beta chain under discussion was sequenced for a study of cytomegalovirus exposure and HLA in healthy donors. Healthy bone marrow donors made up the donors. A remark on this clone: Its antigen is still unknown. Other DNA variants within this sample encode the same CDR3.

General observations from the study: It was assumed in the presence/absence analyses that sequencing depth was roughly uniform across donors. Later work found that TCR association rates differed between HLA loci; DRB1 had the most and HLA-C the fewest. CMV antigen specificity was confirmed in vitro for a few CMV-associated chains.

Unmatched junction bases numbered 0, after V lost 2 bases and J lost 3 bases. The CDR3 length is 13 residues. Germline CDR1 SGDLS, CDR2 YYNGEE. Both 60 Vbeta primers and 13 Jbeta primers went into the PCR. Generated by immunoSEQ multiplex PCR, the TCRdb table keeps only in-frame clones and is missing some. This listing includes over 90,000 clones. This TCR came from a man aged 35 to 55 in good health and CMV-seronegative. This rearrangement joins TRBV9 to TRBJ2-5; 8 bases match TRBD2. The material sequenced was PBMCs. The CDR3 DNA reads TGTGCCAGCAGCGTCGGGGGGGAAGAGACCCAGTACTTC. It codes for CASSVGGEETQYF.